A selection of T cell receptor beta chains follows, all from one sample in a study of blood T cell repertoires in COVID-19. The method was immunoSEQ multiplex PCR; TCRdb's version includes in-frame clones alone and lacks a portion of them. The sample includes approximately 670,000 clones, 85% to 90% seen only once; the top ten take roughly 0.25%. The sequenced sample was peripheral blood. The source of these receptors is a woman under 30 with acute or convalescent COVID-19. Both conserved end residues are trimmed from each CDR3. A D gene is named only where the DNA matches it firmly. Clone size is shown for a subset of rows, as once, few, many or a class of expanded clone.

j_call v_call clone_size d_call cdr3_aa
TRBJ2-5 TRBV11-1 . TRBD1 ASSSDRAETQY
TRBJ1-6 TRBV5-1 . . ASSLVVRKLYNSPLH
TRBJ2-7 TRBV2 once . ASRGASARYEQY
TRBJ1-5 TRBV6-5 . . ASSYSIGAVGQPQH
TRBJ1-1 TRBV19 . TRBD1 ASSTGTGGITEAF
TRBJ1-2 TRBV6-1 . TRBD1 ASSVRGRILGVDGYT
TRBJ1-6 TRBV6-1 . TRBD1 ASSERVTGTGSYNSPLH
TRBJ1-1 TRBV19 . . ASSKRSLNTEAF
TRBJ2-3 TRBV5-6 once TRBD1 ASSQERGLLDTQY
TRBJ1-2 TRBV19 once . ASSMVDRISYGYT
TRBJ1-5 TRBV24-1 once TRBD1 ATSDLYRGGQPQH
TRBJ1-1 TRBV9 few TRBD1 ASSPRTGAGNTEAF
TRBJ2-1 TRBV19 . TRBD2 ASRSGGTSSQF
TRBJ1-2 TRBV23-1 . . ASSQSRYREHGYT
TRBJ1-2 TRBV3-1/TRBV3-2 . TRBD1 ASRRGRLGYT
TRBJ1-1 TRBV2 once . ASSLTGLNTEAF
TRBJ2-1 TRBV7-9 . TRBD2 ASSLAGGDGNEQF
TRBJ1-4 TRBV7-9 . . ASSFSTGYANEKLF
TRBJ1-6 TRBV18 once . ASSPGSDNSPLH
TRBJ2-7 TRBV5-1 . . ASSHKDSYEQY
TRBJ2-1 TRBV4-3 . TRBD2 ASSQGTSGGDEQF
TRBJ1-6 TRBV7-2 few TRBD1 AIGQGDDYSPLH